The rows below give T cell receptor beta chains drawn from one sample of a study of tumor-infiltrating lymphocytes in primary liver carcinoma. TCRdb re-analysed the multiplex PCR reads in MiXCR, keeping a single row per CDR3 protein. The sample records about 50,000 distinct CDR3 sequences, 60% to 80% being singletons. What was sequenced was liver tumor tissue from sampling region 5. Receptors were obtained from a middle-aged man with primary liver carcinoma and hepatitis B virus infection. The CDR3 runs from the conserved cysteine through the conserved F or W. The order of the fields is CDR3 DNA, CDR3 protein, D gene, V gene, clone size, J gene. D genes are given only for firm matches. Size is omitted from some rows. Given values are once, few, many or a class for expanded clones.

CDR3nt: TGTTCCAGCAGCTTCCAGGGACCGCTGGACAGCGAGCAGTTCTTC
CDR3aa: CSSSFQGPLDSEQFF
d_gene: -
v_gene: TRBV11-1
abundance: -
j_gene: TRBJ2-1

CDR3nt: TGTGCCAGCGGCCCCCGGGACAGGGCCCACGAGCGGTACTTC
CDR3aa: CASGPRDRAHERYF
d_gene: TRBD1
v_gene: TRBV6-2/TRBV6-3
abundance: -
j_gene: TRBJ2-7

CDR3nt: TGCGTCAGCAGCCACCAGGGGCACCTCAGCTCTGGAAACACCATATATTTT
CDR3aa: CVSSHQGHLSSGNTIYF
d_gene: -
v_gene: TRBV4-1
abundance: once
j_gene: TRBJ1-3

CDR3nt: TGTGCCTCTCGACAGCGGGTGACTTACTACGAGCAGTACTTC
CDR3aa: CASRQRVTYYEQYF
d_gene: -
v_gene: TRBV11-3
abundance: -
j_gene: TRBJ2-7

CDR3nt: TGCAGCGTAACGGGAGCGGGGGCAGTAGATACGCAGTATTTT
CDR3aa: CSVTGAGAVDTQYF
d_gene: TRBD2
v_gene: TRBV29-1
abundance: -
j_gene: TRBJ2-3

CDR3nt: TGTGCCAGCAGCGTCGCAGGGGGGAATGAAAAACTGTTTTTT
CDR3aa: CASSVAGGNEKLFF
d_gene: TRBD1
v_gene: TRBV9
abundance: few
j_gene: TRBJ1-4

CDR3nt: TGCGGCGTTGAATTCGGGAGCGGGGGGATAACCGATGAGCAGTTCTTC
CDR3aa: CGVEFGSGGITDEQFF
d_gene: TRBD2
v_gene: TRBV29-1
abundance: once
j_gene: TRBJ2-1

CDR3nt: TGTGCCAGCAGCCCCGGATCGGGCGAGCAGTATTTC
CDR3aa: CASSPGSGEQYF
d_gene: -
v_gene: TRBV6-6
abundance: -
j_gene: TRBJ2-7

CDR3nt: TGTGCCAACAGTTATTCTCCCGGACAGGCATACACAGATACGCAATATTTT
CDR3aa: CANSYSPGQAYTDTQYF
d_gene: TRBD1
v_gene: TRBV6-6
abundance: -
j_gene: TRBJ2-3

CDR3nt: TGTGCCAGCAGCTACGCGACATGGGAGAAATCCTTC
CDR3aa: CASSYATWEKSF
d_gene: -
v_gene: TRBV11-2
abundance: -
j_gene: TRBJ2-1

CDR3nt: TGTGCCAGCAGCCAAGATTGGAGGACAGGCAGAGTCTACGATGAGCAGTTTTTC
CDR3aa: CASSQDWRTGRVYDEQFF
d_gene: TRBD1
v_gene: TRBV4-2
abundance: -
j_gene: TRBJ2-1

CDR3nt: TGTGCCAGCAGTTACAACGCGAGTGGTAACGGGCTCTCCTACGAGCACTACTTC
CDR3aa: CASSYNASGNGLSYEHYF
d_gene: -
v_gene: TRBV6-2/TRBV6-3
abundance: once
j_gene: TRBJ2-7

CDR3nt: TGTGCCAGCAGTCAAACGACAGAGATCACCGGGAAGCTGTTTTTT
CDR3aa: CASSQTTEITGKLFF
d_gene: -
v_gene: TRBV28
abundance: -
j_gene: TRBJ2-2

CDR3nt: TGCAGGGGGTGGTGGTACACAGATATGCAGTATTTT
CDR3aa: CRGWWYTDMQYF
d_gene: -
v_gene: TRBV29-1
abundance: -
j_gene: TRBJ2-3

CDR3nt: TGTCCCAGCAGCATGGGGGGAGGCAGGGGCATTTCCCTCTCTGGGGCCAACGCCCTGACTTTC
CDR3aa: CPSSMGGGRGISLSGANALTF
d_gene: -
v_gene: TRBV11-2
abundance: -
j_gene: TRBJ2-6

CDR3nt: TGTGTCAGCAGCCGAACCGGGACAGTGATAGCTAACAATGGCTACACCTTC
CDR3aa: CVSSRTGTVIANNGYTF
d_gene: TRBD1
v_gene: TRBV11-1
abundance: -
j_gene: TRBJ1-2

CDR3nt: TGTGCTAGCACCAGGGATGGGAACACTGAAGCTTTCTTT
CDR3aa: CASTRDGNTEAFF
d_gene: -
v_gene: TRBV19
abundance: -
j_gene: TRBJ1-1

CDR3nt: TGTGCCAGCAGCTCGAGATATAGTTTGGGCATTCGGTACTTC
CDR3aa: CASSSRYSLGIRYF
d_gene: -
v_gene: TRBV5-6
abundance: -
j_gene: TRBJ2-4

CDR3nt: TGTGCCAGCAGTCCAGTTGGAGCCTACAAGCAGTACTTC
CDR3aa: CASSPVGAYKQYF
d_gene: -
v_gene: TRBV6-2/TRBV6-3
abundance: -
j_gene: TRBJ2-7

CDR3nt: TGTGCCAGCAGTGAAGGGCAGGGCCAAAATCGGCCTCAGCATTTT
CDR3aa: CASSEGQGQNRPQHF
d_gene: -
v_gene: TRBV6-1
abundance: -
j_gene: TRBJ1-5

CDR3nt: TGTGATAGCAGCATGGGACAGTCCTACGAGCAGTACTTC
CDR3aa: CDSSMGQSYEQYF
d_gene: TRBD1
v_gene: TRBV11-3
abundance: -
j_gene: TRBJ2-7

CDR3nt: TGCGCCAGCAGTAGCCGACAGGGGGGGACAGATACGCAGTACTTT
CDR3aa: CASSSRQGGTDTQYF
d_gene: TRBD1
v_gene: TRBV4-3
abundance: -
j_gene: TRBJ2-3

CDR3nt: TGTGCCAGCAGTTACGCTACAGGATCGGATGACCGGTTCTTC
CDR3aa: CASSYATGSDDRFF
d_gene: -
v_gene: TRBV6-2/TRBV6-3
abundance: few
j_gene: TRBJ2-1

CDR3nt: TGTGCCAGCAGTCGACAGGGGTCGAGGGGCTACACCTTC
CDR3aa: CASSRQGSRGYTF
d_gene: TRBD1
v_gene: TRBV6-5
abundance: -
j_gene: TRBJ1-2

CDR3nt: TGTGCCAGCAGCTTAGGCGTCTCGAACAAAGAACAATTCTTC
CDR3aa: CASSLGVSNKEQFF
d_gene: -
v_gene: TRBV11-3
abundance: once
j_gene: TRBJ2-1

CDR3nt: TGTGCCGGCCGCTCACAGGGAGGTGCGCAGTATTTT
CDR3aa: CAGRSQGGAQYF
d_gene: -
v_gene: TRBV6-1
abundance: medium-sized
j_gene: TRBJ2-3

CDR3nt: TGTGCCAGCAGTTGGCCTCAAGCGGGAGGTATGGGGATCCAGTACTTC
CDR3aa: CASSWPQAGGMGIQYF
d_gene: TRBD2
v_gene: TRBV6-2/TRBV6-3
abundance: -
j_gene: TRBJ2-5

CDR3nt: TGCGCCAGCAGCGTGGCCAGGGCCAGCACAGATACGCAGTATTTT
CDR3aa: CASSVARASTDTQYF
d_gene: -
v_gene: TRBV5-1
abundance: -
j_gene: TRBJ2-3

CDR3nt: TGTGCCAGCAGCTTGGGTAGCGGCCAAGAGACCCAGTACTTC
CDR3aa: CASSLGSGQETQYF
d_gene: -
v_gene: TRBV7-8
abundance: medium-sized
j_gene: TRBJ2-5

CDR3nt: TGCGCCAACAGTGCAACGGGACTAGCGGGGGAGCAGTTCTTC
CDR3aa: CANSATGLAGEQFF
d_gene: TRBD2
v_gene: TRBV5-1
abundance: -
j_gene: TRBJ2-1

CDR3nt: TGTGCCTGGATAGGACAGGACAACTGTGGCTACACCTTC
CDR3aa: CAWIGQDNCGYTF
d_gene: TRBD1
v_gene: TRBV30
abundance: -
j_gene: TRBJ1-2

CDR3nt: TGTGCCAGCAGTTTTTCGGGACTGGGGGCGAGCACCGGGGAACTGTCTTTT
CDR3aa: CASSFSGLGASTGELSF
d_gene: -
v_gene: TRBV28
abundance: -
j_gene: TRBJ2-2

CDR3nt: TGTGCCAGTAGCCTCTCCCCTAGCGGGAAGGCGTCTACACAGTATTTT
CDR3aa: CASSLSPSGKASTQYF
d_gene: TRBD2
v_gene: TRBV11-1
abundance: -
j_gene: TRBJ2-3

CDR3nt: TGCAGCGTCCTTCAGACAGACAGCAACACTGAAGCTTTCTTT
CDR3aa: CSVLQTDSNTEAFF
d_gene: -
v_gene: TRBV29-1
abundance: -
j_gene: TRBJ1-1

CDR3nt: TGTACCAGTAGTACTAGCGGGTTCTACGATGAGCAGTTCTTC
CDR3aa: CTSSTSGFYDEQFF
d_gene: TRBD2
v_gene: TRBV11-2
abundance: -
j_gene: TRBJ2-1

CDR3nt: -
CDR3aa: CASSLAVGEGNTQYF
d_gene: -
v_gene: TRBV12-3/TRBV12-4
abundance: -
j_gene: TRBJ2-3

CDR3nt: TGTGCCAGCAGCAATACTTGGCGGGAGGGCTCCTACGAGCAGTACTTC
CDR3aa: CASSNTWREGSYEQYF
d_gene: TRBD2
v_gene: TRBV5-6
abundance: many
j_gene: TRBJ2-7

CDR3nt: TGTGCCGGCAGTAACTATGGGGCCAACGTCCTGACTTTC
CDR3aa: CAGSNYGANVLTF
d_gene: -
v_gene: TRBV5-4
abundance: -
j_gene: TRBJ2-6

CDR3nt: TGTGTCAGCAGCATACGGGGCTATGGCTACACCTTC
CDR3aa: CVSSIRGYGYTF
d_gene: -
v_gene: TRBV12-3/TRBV12-4
abundance: -
j_gene: TRBJ1-2

CDR3nt: TGTGCCAGCAGCCCCCGGGACGATCAGGGTTTTCATGAGCAGTTCTTC
CDR3aa: CASSPRDDQGFHEQFF
d_gene: -
v_gene: TRBV4-2
abundance: few
j_gene: TRBJ2-1

CDR3nt: TGCAGTGCTGGCGCGATGTCTGGACGCAATGAGCAGTTCTTC
CDR3aa: CSAGAMSGRNEQFF
d_gene: -
v_gene: TRBV20-1
abundance: -
j_gene: TRBJ2-1

CDR3nt: TGTGCCGGCAGCCGAGATTATAGCAATCAGCCACAGCATTTT
CDR3aa: CAGSRDYSNQPQHF
d_gene: -
v_gene: TRBV7-9
abundance: -
j_gene: TRBJ1-5

CDR3nt: TGTGCAAGTAGGCCCGTCGGGGGCAACGGGGAGCTGTTTTTT
CDR3aa: CASRPVGGNGELFF
d_gene: -
v_gene: TRBV19
abundance: -
j_gene: TRBJ2-2

CDR3nt: TGCAGCTTCCGGGACCTGAATGGCTACACCTTC
CDR3aa: CSFRDLNGYTF
d_gene: -
v_gene: TRBV29-1
abundance: -
j_gene: TRBJ1-2